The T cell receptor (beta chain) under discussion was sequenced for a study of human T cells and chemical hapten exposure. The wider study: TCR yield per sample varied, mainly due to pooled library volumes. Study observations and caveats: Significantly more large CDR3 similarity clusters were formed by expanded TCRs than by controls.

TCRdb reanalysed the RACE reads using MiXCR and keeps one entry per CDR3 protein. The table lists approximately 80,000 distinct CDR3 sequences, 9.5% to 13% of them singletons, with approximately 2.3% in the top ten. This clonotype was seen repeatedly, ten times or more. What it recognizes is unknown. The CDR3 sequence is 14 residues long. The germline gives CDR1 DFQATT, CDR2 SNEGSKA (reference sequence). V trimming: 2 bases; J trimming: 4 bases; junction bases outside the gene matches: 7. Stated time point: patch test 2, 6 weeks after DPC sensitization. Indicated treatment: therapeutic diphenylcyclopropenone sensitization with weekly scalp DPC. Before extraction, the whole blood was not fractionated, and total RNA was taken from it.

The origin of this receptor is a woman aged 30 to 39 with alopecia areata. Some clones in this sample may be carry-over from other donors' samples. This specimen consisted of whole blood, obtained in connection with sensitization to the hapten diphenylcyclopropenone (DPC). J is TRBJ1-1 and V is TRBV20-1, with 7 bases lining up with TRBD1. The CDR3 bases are TGCAGTGCTAGACCGAACAGGGGATCCACTGAAGCTTTCTTT. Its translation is CSARPNRGSTEAFF.